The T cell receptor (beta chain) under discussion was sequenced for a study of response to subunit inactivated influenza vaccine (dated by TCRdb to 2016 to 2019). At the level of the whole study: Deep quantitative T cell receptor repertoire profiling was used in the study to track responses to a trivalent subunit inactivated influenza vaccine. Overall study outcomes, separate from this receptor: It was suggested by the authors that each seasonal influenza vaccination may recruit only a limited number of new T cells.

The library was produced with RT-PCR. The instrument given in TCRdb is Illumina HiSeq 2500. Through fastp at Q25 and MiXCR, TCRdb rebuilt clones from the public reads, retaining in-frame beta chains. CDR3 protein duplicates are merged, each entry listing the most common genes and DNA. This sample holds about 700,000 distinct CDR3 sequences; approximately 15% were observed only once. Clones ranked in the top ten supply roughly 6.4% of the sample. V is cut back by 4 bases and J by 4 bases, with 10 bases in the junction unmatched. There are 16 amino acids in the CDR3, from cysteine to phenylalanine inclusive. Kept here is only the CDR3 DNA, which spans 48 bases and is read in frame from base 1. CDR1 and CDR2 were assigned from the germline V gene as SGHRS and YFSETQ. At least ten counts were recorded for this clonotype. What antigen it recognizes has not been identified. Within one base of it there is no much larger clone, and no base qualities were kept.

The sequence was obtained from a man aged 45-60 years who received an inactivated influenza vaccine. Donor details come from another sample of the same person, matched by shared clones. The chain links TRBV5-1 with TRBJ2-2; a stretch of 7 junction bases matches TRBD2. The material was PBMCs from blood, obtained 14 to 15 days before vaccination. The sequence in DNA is TGCGCCAGCAGCCTTGACGGCGGGGGTACCACCGGGGAGCTGTTTTTT. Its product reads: CASSLDGGGTTGELFF.